This T cell receptor beta chain originates from a study of lung T cells in sarcoidosis with Löfgren's syndrome. Study background: Repertoire analyses centered on Löfgren's syndrome patients. Study-wide points: The most expanded V genes in Löfgren's patients were reportedly TRAV12-1 and TRBV2.

J gave up 6 bases and V 1 base, and 0 bases lay outside the gene matches. From germline, CDR1 is SEHNR and CDR2 FQNEAQ (reference sequence). The CDR3 spans 13 residues. This clonotype was observed at least ten times. Its antigen is undetermined. TCRdb reanalysed the reads using MiXCR and keeps one entry per CDR3 protein. In the table there are about 19,000 distinct CDR3 sequences, over 20% of which are singletons. Sequenced material: CD4+ T cells from bronchoalveolar lavage. The gene calls are TRBV7-9 and TRBJ2-3; TRBD1 matches at 8 bases. The receptor comes from a human donor with sarcoidosis (Löfgren's syndrome or another form), or a control subject (not recorded which). The CDR3 region has the DNA TGTGCCAGCAGCTTAGGGACAGGGGATACGCAGTATTTT. Amino acid sequence: CASSLGTGDTQYF.